These 23 T cell receptor beta chains originate from one sample sequenced in a study of T-cell reconstitution after alpha-beta-depleted transplantation in children. Unique molecular identifiers were incorporated during preparation of the TCRbeta library. TCRdb used MiXCR to reprocess the PCR reads, holding one entry per CDR3 protein. This repertoire shows 780,000 or so distinct CDR3 sequences, about 15% found once; its top ten account for approximately 5%. The sequenced sample was PBMCs, mostly from graft donor cells, obtained 360 days after TCRalphabeta/CD19-depleted stem cell transplant. The receptors were sampled from a male patient younger than 18 who had a stem cell transplant for acute lymphoblastic leukemia, so the T cells may come from the graft donor.

The genes are TRBV11-1 and TRBJ2-2; D is uncertain. The germline V gene encodes CDR1 SGHAT and CDR2 FQDESV (reference sequence). This CDR3 is built from 17 residues. The V end was cut by 2 bases, the J end by 1 base, with 14 bases between. The CDR3 nucleotides are TGTGCCAGCAGCTTATCGCAGGCCAACATGAACACCGGGGAGCTGTTTTTT. This encodes CASSLSQANMNTGELFF.

This clonotype was counted between two and nine times. CDR3 sequence (DNA): TGTGCCAGCATACTGGTAGCGGGGAGCACAGATACGCAGTATTTT. It is translated as CASILVAGSTDTQYF. The rearrangement uses TRBV2 and TRBJ2-3; 8 bases match TRBD2. V shed 7 bases, J shed 0 bases, and the junction held 6 bases outside the gene matches. This CDR3 has 15 amino acids. Germline lookup yields CDR1 SNHLY and CDR2 FYNNEI.

In its sample, this clonotype was seen a few times. The V gene is TRBV28, the J gene TRBJ2-7, with D unresolved. The V end was cut by 2 bases, the J end by 6 bases, with 5 bases between. The CDR3 totals 11 residues. Germline assignment: CDR1 MDHEN and CDR2 SYDVKM. The chain's CDR3 is CASSLNAEQYF. Here the CDR3 DNA reads TGTGCCAGCAGTTTAAATGCCGAGCAGTACTTC.

This chain connects TRBV7-9 to TRBJ2-7; 9 bases match TRBD1. The trim removed 3 bases at V and 3 bases at J, leaving 6 bases unmatched. CDR1 and CDR2 (germline): SEHNR, FQNEAQ (reference sequence). The CDR3 is made up of 15 amino acids. CDR3 amino acids: CASSLGQGSDYEQYF. CDR3 nucleotide sequence: TGTGCCAGCAGCTTGGGACAGGGAAGCGACTACGAGCAGTACTTC.

CDR3 sequence reads: CASSLVTGTGVWAYEQYF. In DNA, the CDR3 is TGTGCCAGCAGCTTGGTGACCGGGACAGGGGTATGGGCCTACGAGCAGTACTTC. This chain uses TRBV5-5 with TRBJ2-7, with TRBD1 identical over 10 bases. The germline CDR1 and CDR2 sequences are SGHKS and YYEKEE (reference sequence). The ends lost 0 bases at V and 2 bases at J; junction bases unmatched: 11. CDR3 length: 18 amino acids.

V is TRBV14 and J is TRBJ2-7; D call uncertain. Looked up from germline, CDR1 is SGHDN and CDR2 is FVKESK. Trimming removed 1 base at V and 3 bases at J, with 10 bases between. This CDR3 has 14 residues. The CDR3 is CASSQGQWIYEQYF. CDR3 nucleotides: TGTGCCAGCAGCCAAGGGCAGTGGATCTACGAGCAGTACTTC. The full variable domain, with the rest looked up from reference TRBV14 and TRBJ2-7, is EAGVTQFPSHSVIEKGQTVTLRCDPISGHDNLYWYRRVMGKEIKFLLHFVKESKQDESGMPNNRFLAERTGGTYSTLKVQPAELEDSGVYFCASSQGQWIYEQYFGPGTRLTVT.

The chain carries TRBV4-1 and TRBJ1-3; D unclear. Trimming cost V 4 bases and J 0 bases, with 10 bases left between them. Germline CDR1 reads MGHRA; CDR2 reads YSYEKL. The CDR3 consists of 15 residues. The CDR3 DNA reads TGCGCCAGCAGCCCCCAGGTCGTCTCTGGAAACACCATATATTTT. Amino acid sequence: CASSPQVVSGNTIYF.

This clonotype occurred a few times. The V call is TRBV27, the J call TRBJ2-7, with D tentatively TRBD1 or TRBD2 (5 bases each). The CDR3 consists of 13 residues. Germline values: CDR1 MNHEY, CDR2 SMNVEV (reference sequence). V was pared by 2 bases and J by 6 bases, with 11 bases between. The CDR3 DNA sequence: TGTGCCAGCAGTTTAGGGACGGCCCCCGAGCAGTACTTC. Protein product: CASSLGTAPEQYF.

The V call is TRBV5-1, the J call TRBJ2-7; D is undetermined. Germline values: CDR1 SGHRS, CDR2 YFSETQ. The CDR3 has 15 amino acids. Trimming removed 1 base at V and 3 bases at J, with 14 bases between. CDR3 nucleotides: TGCGCCAGCAGCTTGTCATCACCCAGTCTCTACGAGCAGTACTTC. Residues: CASSLSSPSLYEQYF.

There are a few counts of this clonotype. The rearrangement joins TRBV6-1 to TRBJ2-1; D gene ambiguous. The CDR3 consists of 16 residues. The V end was cut by 4 bases, the J end by 2 bases, with 15 bases between. Germline values: CDR1 MNHNS, CDR2 SASEGT. CDR3 coding DNA: TGTGCCAGCAGTGTCCGTGAACGCTCTGCCTACAATGAGCAGTTCTTC. Translation gives CASSVRERSAYNEQFF.

This clonotype was seen ten or more times. The rearrangement links TRBV6-1 to TRBJ2-5; tentative D call: TRBD2 (6 bases). Trimming left V 5 bases short and J 2 bases short, with 15 bases between. CDR3 length: 15 amino acids. Germline CDR1 reads MNHNS; CDR2 reads SASEGT. The CDR3 bases are TGTGCCAGCAGTCCTTTGGGGGGTAGGCAAGAGACCCAGTACTTC. Translation: CASSPLGGRQETQYF.

This clonotype was picked up a small number of times. The chain recombines TRBV11-2 with TRBJ2-2; 11 bases are shared with TRBD1. V was clipped by 2 bases and J by 4 bases; unmatched bases: 15. This CDR3 is 20 amino acids long. Germline V gene lookup returns CDR1 SGHAT and CDR2 FQNNGV. The DNA for the CDR3 is TGTGCCAGCAGCTTAAAACCGGGACAGGGGGGAGAAGAGAGCACCGGGGAGCTGTTTTTT. This sequence encodes CASSLKPGQGGEESTGELFF.

This clonotype has more than one count but fewer than ten. The chain links TRBV20-1 to TRBJ2-1, with 8 bases matching TRBD2. Trimming at V came to 3 bases and at J to 6 bases, leaving 4 bases not matched to a gene. The CDR3 covers 13 residues. Germline V CDR1 and CDR2: DFQATT, SNEGSKA (reference sequence). Here the CDR3 reads CSARPGTSNEQFF. The DNA for the CDR3 is TGCAGTGCTAGGCCCGGGACTAGCAATGAGCAGTTCTTC.

This clonotype was seen at least ten times. J is TRBJ2-2 and V is TRBV5-1, with 11 bases matching TRBD1. V trimming: 3 bases; J trimming: 0 bases; junction bases outside the gene matches: 1. CDR3 length: 16 amino acids. In germline, CDR1 is SGHRS, CDR2 YFSETQ. DNA for the CDR3: TGCGCCAGCAGCTGGGGACAGGGGGCGAACACCGGGGAGCTGTTTTTT. Residues: CASSWGQGANTGELFF.

The chain employs TRBV25-1 and TRBJ2-7; D may be TRBD1 (6 bases). V was clipped by 0 bases and J by 4 bases, with 10 bases between them. The length of the CDR3 is 14 residues. Germline V gives CDR1 MGHDK, CDR2 SYGVNS. The CDR3 loop reads CASSEYRDRYEQYF. The CDR3, as DNA: TGTGCCAGCAGTGAATACCGAGACAGGTACGAGCAGTACTTC.

This clonotype has at least ten counts. J is TRBJ2-1 and V is TRBV12-3 or TRBV12-4; D perhaps matches TRBD2 (5 bases). The CDR3 spans 13 residues. The V end was cut by 6 bases, the J end by 3 bases, with 9 bases between. CDR3 in DNA: TGTGCCAGCAGGCCAACTAGCTACAATGAGCAGTTCTTC. Translating gives CASRPTSYNEQFF.

This clonotype was seen ten or more times. The chain has TRBV12-3 or TRBV12-4 and TRBJ2-3; D not resolved. V was cut by 3 bases and J by 14 bases, with 12 bases left in between. The CDR3 spans 11 residues. In DNA form, the CDR3 reads TGTGCCAGCAGTTTCGAACGGGCTCGGTATTTT. Translation: CASSFERARYF.

V is TRBV5-1 and J is TRBJ2-1; TRBD2 aligns across 7 bases. CDR3 length equals 16 residues. Unmatched junction bases numbered 9, after V lost 0 bases and J lost 6 bases. Germline CDR1 is SGHRS and CDR2 is YFSETQ. The CDR3 nucleotides are TGCGCCAGCAGCTTGGTGCCGGGAGGCGCCTTCAATGAGCAGTTCTTC. Residues: CASSLVPGGAFNEQFF.

The genes are TRBV2 and TRBJ2-7; 7 nucleotides line up with TRBD2. The CDR3 runs to 15 residues. J was trimmed by 0 bases and V by 8 bases; bases with no gene match: 10. Germline V gene lookup returns CDR1 SNHLY and CDR2 FYNNEI. The CDR3 DNA sequence: TGTGCCAGCGGCGTCGGGGGGACTCGCTCCTACGAGCAGTACTTC. It yields the protein CASGVGGTRSYEQYF. The full variable domain, completed using reference TRBV2 and TRBJ2-7, is EPEVTQTPSHQVTQMGQEVILRCVPISNHLYFYWYRQILGQKVEFLVSFYNNEISEKSEIFDDQFSVERPDGSNFTLKIRSTKLEDSAMYFCASGVGGTRSYEQYFGPGTRLTVT.

This clonotype was seen a handful of times. The chain carries TRBV3-1 and TRBJ1-3; D is unclear. Germline lookup yields CDR1 LGHDT and CDR2 YNNKEL (reference sequence). V was cut by 4 bases and J by 4 bases, with 14 bases left in between. This CDR3 is 15 amino acids long. The CDR3 loop reads CASSPRPYRGNTIYF. The DNA of the CDR3 is TGTGCCAGCAGCCCCCGGCCTTACCGGGGAAACACCATATATTTT.

There are a few counts of this clonotype. The gene calls are TRBV18 and TRBJ2-5; no definite D call. This CDR3 is 14 amino acids long. V was trimmed by 2 bases and J by 2 bases, leaving 9 bases between them. The germline CDR1 and CDR2 sequences are KGHSH and LQKENI. CDR3 sequence: CASSPTGPQETQYF. CDR3 coding DNA: TGTGCCAGCTCACCAACTGGGCCGCAAGAGACCCAGTACTTC.

The genes are TRBV10-3 and TRBJ1-6, with a tentative D call TRBD1 (5 bases). CDR3 length: 16 residues. CDR1 is ENHRY and CDR2 is SYGVKD in the germline V gene. Trimming took off 2 bases at V and 7 bases at J, with 15 bases between the two ends. The CDR3 protein is CAISEILTAQNSPLHF. In DNA, the CDR3 is TGTGCCATCAGTGAGATTCTGACAGCCCAGAATTCACCCCTCCACTTT.

This clonotype was picked up a small number of times. The chain carries TRBV9 and TRBJ2-1; D tentatively fits TRBD1 or TRBD2 (6 bases each). Trimming left V 3 bases short and J 8 bases short, with 21 bases between. The CDR3 is 16 residues long. In germline, CDR1 is SGDLS, CDR2 YYNGEE. In nucleotides, the CDR3 is TGTGCCAGCAGCGGGGGGAGGCAGGGGCCTATTCATGAGCAGTTCTTC. The encoded protein is CASSGGRQGPIHEQFF. Complete variable domain (other parts from reference TRBV9 and TRBJ2-1): DSGVTQTPKHLITATGQRVTLRCSPRSGDLSVYWYQQSLDQGLQFLIQYYNGEERAKGNILERFSAQQFPDLHSELNLSSLELGDSALYFCASSGGRQGPIHEQFFGPGTRLTVL.